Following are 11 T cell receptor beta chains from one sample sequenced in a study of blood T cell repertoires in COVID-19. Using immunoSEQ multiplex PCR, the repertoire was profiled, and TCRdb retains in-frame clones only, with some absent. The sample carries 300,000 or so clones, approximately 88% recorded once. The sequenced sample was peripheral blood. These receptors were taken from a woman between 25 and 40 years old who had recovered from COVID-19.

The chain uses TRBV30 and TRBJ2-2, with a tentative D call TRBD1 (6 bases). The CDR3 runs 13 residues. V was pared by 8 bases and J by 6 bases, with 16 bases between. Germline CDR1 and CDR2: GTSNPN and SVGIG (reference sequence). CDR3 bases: TGTGCCATGACCAGGGGTAGGGCCGGGGAGCTGTTTTTT. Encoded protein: CAMTRGRAGELFF.

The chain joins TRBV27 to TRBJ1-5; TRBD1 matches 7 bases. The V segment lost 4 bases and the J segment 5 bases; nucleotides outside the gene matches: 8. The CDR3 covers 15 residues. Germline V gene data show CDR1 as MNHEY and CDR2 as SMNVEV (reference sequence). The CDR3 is CASSSHGQVHQPQHF. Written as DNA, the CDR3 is TGTGCCAGCAGTTCGCATGGACAGGTACATCAGCCCCAGCATTTT.

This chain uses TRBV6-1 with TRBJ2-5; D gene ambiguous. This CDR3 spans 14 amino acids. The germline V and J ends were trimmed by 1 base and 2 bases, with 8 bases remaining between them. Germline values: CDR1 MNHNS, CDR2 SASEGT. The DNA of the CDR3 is TGTGCCAGCAGTGAAGATCAGATTCAAGAGACCCAGTACTTC. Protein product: CASSEDQIQETQYF.

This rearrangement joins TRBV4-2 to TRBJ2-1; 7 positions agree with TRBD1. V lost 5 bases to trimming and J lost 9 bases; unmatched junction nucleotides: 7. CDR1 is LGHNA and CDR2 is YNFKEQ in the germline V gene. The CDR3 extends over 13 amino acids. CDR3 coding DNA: TGTGCCAGCAGCAAGGGGGCGCACACTGAGCAGTTCTTC. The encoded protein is CASSKGAHTEQFF.

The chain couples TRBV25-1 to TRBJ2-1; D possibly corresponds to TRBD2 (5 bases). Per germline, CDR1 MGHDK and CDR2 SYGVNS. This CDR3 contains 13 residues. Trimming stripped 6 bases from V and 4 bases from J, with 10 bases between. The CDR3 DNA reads TGTGCCAGCAGGGAGGCCGGGTACAATGAGCAGTTCTTC. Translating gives CASREAGYNEQFF. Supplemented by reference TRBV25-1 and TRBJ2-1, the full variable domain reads EADIYQTPRYLVIGTGKKITLECSQTMGHDKMYWYQQDPGMELHLIHYSYGVNSTEKGDLSSESTVSRIRTEHFPLTLESARPSHTSQYLCASREAGYNEQFFGPGTRLTVL.

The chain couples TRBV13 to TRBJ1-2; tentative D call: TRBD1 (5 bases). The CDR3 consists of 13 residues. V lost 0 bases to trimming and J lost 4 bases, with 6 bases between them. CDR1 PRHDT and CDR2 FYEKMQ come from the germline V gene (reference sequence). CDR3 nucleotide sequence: TGTGCCAGCAGCTTAGGACAGGCCTATGGCTACACCTTC. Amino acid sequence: CASSLGQAYGYTF.

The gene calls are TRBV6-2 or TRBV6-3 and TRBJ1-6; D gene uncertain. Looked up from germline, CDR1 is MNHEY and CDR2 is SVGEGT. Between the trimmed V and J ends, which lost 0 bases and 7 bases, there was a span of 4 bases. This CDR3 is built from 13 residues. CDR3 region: CASSYSENSPLHF. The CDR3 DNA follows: TGTGCCAGCAGTTACTCGGAGAATTCACCCCTCCACTTT.

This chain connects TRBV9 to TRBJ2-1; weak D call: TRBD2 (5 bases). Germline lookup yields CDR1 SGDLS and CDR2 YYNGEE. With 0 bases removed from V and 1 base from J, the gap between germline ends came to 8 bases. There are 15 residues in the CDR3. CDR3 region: CASSVDGNSYNEQFF. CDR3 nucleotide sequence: TGTGCCAGCAGCGTAGACGGGAATTCCTACAATGAGCAGTTCTTC.

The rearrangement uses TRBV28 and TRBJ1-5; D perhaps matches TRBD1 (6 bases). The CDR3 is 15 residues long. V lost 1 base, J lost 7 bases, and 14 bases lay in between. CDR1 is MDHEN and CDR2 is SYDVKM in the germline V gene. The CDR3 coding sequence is TGTGCCAGCAGTTTATTAACAGGGCTAGGCCAGCCCCAGCATTTT. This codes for CASSLLTGLGQPQHF.

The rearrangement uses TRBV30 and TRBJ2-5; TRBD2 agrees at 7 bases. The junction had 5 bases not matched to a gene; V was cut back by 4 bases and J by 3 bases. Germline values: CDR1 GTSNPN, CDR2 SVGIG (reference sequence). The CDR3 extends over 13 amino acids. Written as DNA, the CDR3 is TGTGCCTGGAAGAGGGGAGGGAAAGAGACCCAGTACTTC. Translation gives CAWKRGGKETQYF.

This chain's CDR3 is CSTIRGFAYNEQFF. The CDR3 nucleotides are TGCAGCACCATCAGGGGTTTCGCCTACAATGAGCAGTTCTTC. V usage is TRBV29-1 and J usage is TRBJ2-1; tentatively, D is TRBD1 (6 bases). V shed 8 bases and J shed 2 bases, with 16 bases lying between them. Germline loops: CDR1 SQVTM, CDR2 ANQGSEA. The CDR3 is 14 residues long.